This T cell receptor (beta chain) was profiled in a study of T-cell memory formation after mild COVID-19. The V gene lost 3 bases and the J gene lost 4 bases, with 23 bases spanning the gap. CDR3 length equals 18 residues. A single record per CDR3 protein comes from TCRdb applying MiXCR to the 5' RACE reads. The table lists about 84,000 distinct CDR3 sequences, about 15% of them singletons. Broader study findings: Contracting clones localized mainly to CM and EM when CD4+ and mainly to EMRA when CD8+. Pre-infection memory carried some responding clones, suggesting that cross-reactive memory joined.

A few counts support this clonotype. Its antigen is unidentified. The chain combines TRBV12-3 or TRBV12-4 with TRBJ2-3, with a weak D call TRBD2 (6 bases). Sequencing used PBMCs or a T cell subset sorted from them (not recorded which). The TCR originated in an adult woman who had mild COVID-19 (a few samples of this study predate the infection). Cell type and time point are not known. The DNA for the CDR3 is TGTGCCAGCAGTTTGGGGCCTAGCGTTCCCCCGAGGGCAGATACGCAGTATTTT. Translation gives CASSLGPSVPPRADTQYF.